This T cell receptor (beta chain) was retrieved from a study of blood T cell repertoires in COVID-19. Looking at the study overall: T cells, B-cell-depleted T cells, or PBMCs provided the cDNA or gDNA that served as material.

Participant age was about 18 to 95 years, and participants resided in fewer than 25 US areas. Clinical histories supplied by participants themselves formed the basis of cohort assignment. This clone appeared a single time. The authors' processing: Estimation of nucleated cell counts relied on the amplification of reference gene primers. Profiling relied on immunoSEQ multiplex PCR, and the TCRdb table lists in-frame clones only, not all of them. V and J calls and clone size follow that table, whereas D and trimming were derived from the DNA. The sample contains approximately 200,000 clones, around 91% of which appear only once. V was pared by 6 bases and J by 2 bases, with 17 bases between. There are 15 residues in the CDR3. CDR1 is SEHNR and CDR2 is FQNEAQ in the germline V gene (reference sequence).

The rearrangement uses TRBV7-9 and TRBJ2-7, with D possibly being TRBD2 (5 bases). Sequencing was done on a sample of PBMCs or T cells enriched from blood (not recorded which). The clonotype originates from a woman aged 18-35 years in a cohort exposed to, infected with or recovered from COVID-19 (not recorded which). The CDR3: CASSPRVFGAYEQYF. The CDR3 nucleotides read TGTGCCAGCAGTCCAAGAGTATTCGGGGCCTACGAGCAGTACTTC.